These 26 T cell receptor beta chains came from one sample sequenced in a study of long-term antiretroviral therapy in people with HIV. The libraries were made with immunoSEQ v3.0 at survey level. This table comes from immunoSEQ multiplex PCR, and its TCRdb copy is limited to in-frame clones, with some not included. Of about 23,000 clones listed, roughly four fifths are singletons. Sample: unsorted PBMCs, taken 0.3 years after starting antiretroviral therapy. Receptors were obtained from a man aged 45-65 years with HIV.

In its sample, this clone ranks as large. The CDR3 DNA reads as TGTGCCAGCAGTGAGGGAACCTGGGGCACTGAAGCTTTCTTT. Translation gives CASSEGTWGTEAFF. The chain joins TRBV9 to TRBJ1-1, with D hard to call. Germline V lookup: CDR1 SGDLS, CDR2 YYNGEE. V lost 5 bases and J 4 bases, leaving 15 bases between the germline ends. This CDR3 has 14 amino acids. Full variable domain (outside the CDR3, taken from reference TRBV9 and TRBJ1-1): DSGVTQTPKHLITATGQRVTLRCSPRSGDLSVYWYQQSLDQGLQFLIQYYNGEERAKGNILERFSAQQFPDLHSELNLSSLELGDSALYFCASSEGTWGTEAFFGQGTRLTVV.

The rearrangement uses TRBV6-6 and TRBJ1-2, with D perhaps matching TRBD1 (5 bases). V lost 5 bases, J lost 4 bases, and 14 bases lay in between. The CDR3 is made up of 14 amino acids. Germline CDR1 and CDR2: MNHNY and SVGAGI (reference sequence). The CDR3 loop reads CASSITTAPYGYTF. For the CDR3, the DNA is TGTGCCAGCAGTATTACGACAGCTCCCTATGGCTACACCTTC.

The rearrangement uses TRBV4-3 and TRBJ2-5, with TRBD2 matching over 7 bases. The J segment lost 2 bases and the V segment lost 1 base, leaving 4 bases of the junction unmatched. The germline gives CDR1 LGHNA, CDR2 YSLEER. This CDR3 is 15 amino acids long. The CDR3 coding sequence is TGCGCCAGCAGCCAAGGGGGAGGGGTTCAAGAGACCCAGTACTTC. It yields the protein CASSQGGGVQETQYF.

The chain joins TRBV6-6 to TRBJ2-7; the D is unclear. The CDR3 has 11 amino acids. Germline CDR1 reads MNHNY; CDR2 reads SVGAGI (reference sequence). Trimming left V 4 bases short and J 6 bases short, with 7 bases between. DNA of the CDR3: TGTGCCAGCAGTTGGTCAGGCGAGCAGTACTTC. This gives the protein CASSWSGEQYF.

The rearrangement links TRBV19 to TRBJ2-1, with TRBD2 matching over 7 bases. Germline values: CDR1 LNHDA, CDR2 SQIVND (reference sequence). J lost 7 bases, V lost 4 bases, and 7 bases had no gene match. There are 14 residues in the CDR3. This CDR3 is CASSRAGDTNEQFF. CDR3 sequence (DNA): TGTGCCAGTAGTAGGGCGGGAGATACGAATGAGCAGTTCTTC.

The V call is TRBV4-3, the J call TRBJ1-1; a possible D gene is TRBD1 (6 bases). The V gene's germline CDR1 is LGHNA and CDR2 YSLEER. The CDR3 length is 16 residues. Trimming shortened V by 0 bases and J by 3 bases, and 14 bases separated the two germline ends. This chain's CDR3 is CASSQEHRAADTEAFF. CDR3 coding DNA: TGCGCCAGCAGCCAAGAGCACAGGGCGGCGGACACTGAAGCTTTCTTT.

V is TRBV7-9 and J is TRBJ2-5; a weak D match, TRBD2 (5 bases). Germline V lookup: CDR1 SEHNR, CDR2 FQNEAQ (reference sequence). The CDR3 covers 15 residues. The V end lost 5 bases, the J end lost 1 base, and 14 bases lay between the germline ends. As DNA, the CDR3 is TGTGCCAGCAGCCCCGGGAAGGCCGTCCAAGAGACCCAGTACTTC. It codes for CASSPGKAVQETQYF. The whole variable domain, filled in from reference TRBV7-9 and TRBJ2-5, reads DTGVSQNPRHKITKRGQNVTFRCDPISEHNRLYWYRQTLGQGPEFLTYFQNEAQLEKSRLLSDRFSAERPKGSFSTLEIQRTEQGDSAMYLCASSPGKAVQETQYFGPGTRLLVL.

V is TRBV5-6 and J is TRBJ2-1, with D perhaps TRBD2 (5 bases). CDR3 size: 15 residues. Germline V gene sequence: CDR1 SGHDT, CDR2 YYEEEE. V was trimmed by 2 bases and J by 5 bases, leaving 14 bases between them. The CDR3: CASSLRGWGDNEQFF. The CDR3 nucleotides read TGTGCCAGCAGCTTACGGGGATGGGGAGACAATGAGCAGTTCTTC.

This chain links TRBV9 with TRBJ2-2; D gene unclear. The CDR3 spans 13 residues. V was clipped by 3 bases and J by 7 bases, with 10 bases between them. Per the germline V gene, CDR1 is SGDLS and CDR2 is YYNGEE. The CDR3 DNA reads TGTGCCAGCAGCGAAGTTTATGACGGGGAGCTGTTTTTT. Protein sequence: CASSEVYDGELFF. The entire variable domain, with the rest obtained from reference TRBV9 and TRBJ2-2, is as follows: DSGVTQTPKHLITATGQRVTLRCSPRSGDLSVYWYQQSLDQGLQFLIQYYNGEERAKGNILERFSAQQFPDLHSELNLSSLELGDSALYFCASSEVYDGELFFGEGSRLTVL.

The V gene is TRBV11-3, the J gene TRBJ2-3; TRBD1 matches at 9 bases. CDR3 length: 15 residues. CDR1 SGHNT and CDR2 YENEEA come from the germline V gene. V shed 5 bases, J shed 1 base, and the junction held 4 bases outside the gene matches. The CDR3 spells CASSARQGGTDTQYF. DNA of the CDR3: TGTGCCAGCAGCGCTCGACAGGGGGGCACAGATACGCAGTATTTT.

The rearrangement uses TRBV7-2 and TRBJ1-2; no definite D call. CDR3 length: 15 residues. Germline values: CDR1 SGHTA, CDR2 FQGNSA. The V gene lost 5 bases and the J gene lost 7 bases, with 20 bases spanning the gap. The CDR3 reads CASSESSGRPVGYTF. The CDR3 bases are TGTGCCAGCAGCGAGAGTAGCGGCAGGCCTGTTGGCTACACCTTC.

This chain connects TRBV6-1 to TRBJ1-2; TRBD1 aligns across 9 bases. This CDR3 is built from 15 residues. CDR1 is MNHNS and CDR2 is SASEGT in the germline V gene. J was trimmed by 8 bases and V by 3 bases; bases with no gene match: 10. CDR3 loop: CASSEAGTGSTGYTF. As DNA, the CDR3 is TGTGCCAGCAGTGAGGCCGGGACAGGGAGTACGGGCTACACCTTC.

The CDR3 is CASSRPSGRARGLSTQYF. DNA of the CDR3: TGTGCCAGCAGCCGTCCCAGCGGGAGGGCCCGAGGCTTGAGTACGCAGTATTTT. The chain couples TRBV7-2 to TRBJ2-3; 10 bases agree with TRBD2. The CDR3 is 18 residues long. Germline V gives CDR1 SGHTA, CDR2 FQGNSA. V lost 5 bases, J lost 8 bases, and 19 bases stayed unmatched. Filled out from reference TRBV7-2 and TRBJ2-3, the complete variable domain reads GAGVSQSPSNKVTEKGKDVELRCDPISGHTALYWYRQSLGQGLEFLIYFQGNSAPDKSGLPSDRFSAERTGGSVSTLTIQRTQQEDSAVYLCASSRPSGRARGLSTQYFGPGTRLTVL.

The chain has TRBV14 and TRBJ2-7; no clear D. CDR3 length: 12 amino acids. V was clipped by 1 base and J by 7 bases, with 8 bases between them. Germline V gene data show CDR1 as SGHDN and CDR2 as FVKESK. The CDR3 loop is CASSQGLGEQYF. The DNA for the CDR3 is TGTGCCAGCAGCCAAGGACTGGGTGAGCAGTACTTC.

This clone was seen only a few times. The rearrangement links TRBV19 to TRBJ2-7, with 7 bases matching TRBD1. The CDR3 is 13 amino acids. Trimming took 4 bases from V and 8 from J; bases not matched to a gene: 8. From germline, CDR1 is LNHDA and CDR2 SQIVND (reference sequence). Here the CDR3 reads CASSTTGTAKQYF. CDR3 DNA: TGTGCCAGTAGTACGACAGGGACAGCCAAGCAGTACTTC.

The chain uses TRBV19 and TRBJ1-2, with 8 bases that match TRBD1. Germline V lookup: CDR1 LNHDA, CDR2 SQIVND (reference sequence). After removal of 1 base from V and 6 bases from J, the junction contained 4 bases not matched to a gene. The length of the CDR3 is 14 residues. CDR3 loop: CASSIGTGMDGYTF. In DNA, the CDR3 is TGTGCCAGTAGTATAGGGACAGGGATGGATGGCTACACCTTC. Filled out from reference TRBV19 and TRBJ1-2, the complete variable domain reads DGGITQSPKYLFRKEGQNVTLSCEQNLNHDAMYWYRQDPGQGLRLIYYSQIVNDFQKGDIAEGYSVSREKKESFPLTVTSAQKNPTAFYLCASSIGTGMDGYTFGSGTRLTVV.

This chain joins TRBV12-5 and TRBJ1-1; D is perhaps TRBD1 (6 bases). The CDR3 length is 17 residues. Germline V gives CDR1 LGHNT, CDR2 FRNRAP. V dropped 4 bases and J dropped 3 bases, with 21 bases sitting between them. The CDR3 region is CASGWGRGQGTDTEAFF. The CDR3 nucleotides are TGTGCTAGTGGTTGGGGGCGGGGGCAAGGGACGGACACTGAAGCTTTCTTT.

This chain connects TRBV28 to TRBJ2-3; the match to TRBD2 covers 12 bases. In germline, CDR1 is MDHEN, CDR2 SYDVKM. This CDR3 is 20 amino acids long. The ends lost 5 bases at V and 0 bases at J; junction bases unmatched: 15. The CDR3 region has the DNA TGTGCCAGCAGTCCAAGGACTAGCGGGAAGGGGAGGGTTAGCACAGATACGCAGTATTTT. Encoded protein: CASSPRTSGKGRVSTDTQYF.

This clone appeared a single time. The rearrangement joins TRBV5-1 to TRBJ1-1; 10 bases are a match to TRBD1. Germline-derived CDR1 and CDR2 are SGHRS and YFSETQ. V lost 2 bases, J lost 6 bases, and 4 bases stayed unmatched. There are 14 residues in the CDR3. The CDR3 here is CASSFGTGAPEAFF. Here the CDR3 DNA reads TGCGCCAGCAGCTTCGGGACAGGGGCCCCTGAAGCTTTCTTT.

This clone was observed a few times. The chain has TRBV27 and TRBJ2-2, with 8 bases that match TRBD1. The CDR3 extends over 16 amino acids. V was pared by 5 bases and J by 6 bases, with 11 bases of the junction left unmatched. CDR1 is MNHEY, CDR2 SMNVEV, per germline (reference sequence). CDR3 loop: CASSLRTGYKAGELFF. The CDR3 DNA follows: TGTGCCAGCAGTCTGCGGACAGGGTATAAGGCCGGGGAGCTGTTTTTT.

This rearrangement joins TRBV14 to TRBJ2-7; a possible D gene is TRBD1 (6 bases). With 4 bases removed from V and 3 bases from J, the gap between germline ends came to 10 bases. Germline V gene data show CDR1 as SGHDN and CDR2 as FVKESK. This CDR3 spans 13 amino acids. The CDR3 here is CASSPGGGYEQYF. DNA of the CDR3: TGTGCCAGCAGCCCTGGGGGCGGCTACGAGCAGTACTTC.

The chain employs TRBV28 and TRBJ1-2, with 8 nucleotides matching TRBD1. V gave up 8 bases and J gave up 8 bases; unmatched junction bases: 7. There are 12 residues in the CDR3. Germline-derived CDR1 and CDR2 are MDHEN and SYDVKM. CDR3 loop: CASRGQGDGYTF. CDR3 nucleotides: TGTGCCAGCCGAGGACAGGGAGACGGCTACACCTTC.

In its sample, this clone was seen once. V and J are TRBV28 and TRBJ2-3, with D hard to call. CDR3 length equals 12 residues. CDR1 MDHEN and CDR2 SYDVKM come from the germline V gene. V was pared by 6 bases and J by 0 bases, with 4 bases between. CDR3 nucleotides: TGTGCCAGCAGCCGGAGCACAGATACGCAGTATTTT. Its translation is CASSRSTDTQYF. Variable domain in full (rest from reference TRBV28 and TRBJ2-3): DVKVTQSSRYLVKRTGEKVFLECVQDMDHENMFWYRQDPGLGLRLIYFSYDVKMKEKGDIPEGYSVSREKKERFSLILESASTNQTSMYLCASSRSTDTQYFGPGTRLTVL.

This sequence joins TRBV27 and TRBJ1-6; D not certain. V was trimmed by 6 bases and J by 4 bases, leaving 4 bases between them. The CDR3 is 12 amino acids. In germline, CDR1 is MNHEY, CDR2 SMNVEV (reference sequence). The CDR3 coding sequence is TGTGCCAGCAGGGAGTATAATTCACCCCTCCACTTT. Encoded protein: CASREYNSPLHF.

V gene TRBV9 combines with J gene TRBJ2-7; 10 bases fit TRBD2. The V and J ends lost 4 bases and 12 bases, in that order; junction bases with no gene match: 7. Germline-derived CDR1 and CDR2 are SGDLS and YYNGEE. CDR3 length: 12 residues. The CDR3 protein is CASSNGLAEPYF. The CDR3 DNA sequence: TGTGCCAGCAGCAACGGACTAGCGGAACCGTACTTC.

CDR3 residues: CASMRSLSYEQYF. The CDR3 coding sequence is TGTGCCAGCATGAGGAGCCTGAGCTACGAGCAGTACTTC. This chain uses TRBV28 with TRBJ2-7; D is undetermined. CDR3 size: 13 residues. Germline loops: CDR1 MDHEN, CDR2 SYDVKM. The V and J ends lost 7 bases and 3 bases respectively, with 13 bases between them.